The 31 T cell receptor beta chains given below trace back to one sample, sequenced in a study of CD8+ T cells in alopecia areata. The sample's treatment: oral pan-JAK inhibitor, 5-10 mg twice daily. cDNA reverse transcribed from extracted RNA served as the sequencing template. Method: immunoSEQ multiplex PCR; TCRdb's copy keeps in-frame clones and lacks some. Among roughly 200,000 clones listed, around 60% were seen once. The sample here was CD4+ T cells sorted from blood, taken at week 4, from a patient treated with tofacitinib. Receptors originate from a human donor with alopecia areata.

This clone was detected a few times. The rearrangement joins TRBV4-2 to TRBJ2-3; TRBD2 matches at 12 bases. CDR3 length equals 17 residues. CDR1 and CDR2 (germline): LGHNA, YNFKEQ. V was clipped by 3 bases and J by 6 bases; unmatched bases: 10. The CDR3 protein is CASSQTSGGPSGDTQYF. CDR3 DNA: TGTGCCAGCAGCCAGACTAGCGGGGGTCCCTCCGGGGATACGCAGTATTTT.

The rearrangement links TRBV28 to TRBJ2-2; TRBD1 aligns across 9 bases. The germline gives CDR1 MDHEN, CDR2 SYDVKM. V was pared by 4 bases and J by 7 bases, with 7 bases of the junction left unmatched. This CDR3 is built from 15 residues. As DNA, the CDR3 is TGTGCCAGCAGTTCGTACAGGGGGCATAACGGGGAGCTGTTTTTT. Translated, it gives CASSSYRGHNGELFF.

The chain uses TRBV5-1 and TRBJ2-7; possible D gene TRBD1, 5 bases. This CDR3 has 14 residues. The V gene's germline CDR1 is SGHRS and CDR2 YFSETQ. With 6 bases removed from V and 5 bases from J, the gap between germline ends came to 18 bases. CDR3 nucleotides: TGCGCCAGCAAGGGGTCCAGGGCGGTCAACGAGCAGTACTTC. Its translation is CASKGSRAVNEQYF.

V is TRBV29-1 and J is TRBJ1-5; 10 bases match TRBD1. In germline, CDR1 is SQVTM, CDR2 ANQGSEA. V lost 5 bases, J lost 1 base, and 8 bases stayed unmatched. This CDR3 contains 16 residues. The CDR3 reads CSVTTGTGVSNQPQHF. For the CDR3, the DNA is TGCAGCGTTACGACCGGGACAGGGGTGAGCAATCAGCCCCAGCATTTT. Looking up the rest from reference TRBV29-1 and TRBJ1-5 gives the full variable domain: SAVISQKPSRDICQRGTSLTIQCQVDSQVTMMFWYRQQPGQSLTLIATANQGSEATYESGFVIDKFPISRPNLTFSTLTVSNMSPEDSSIYLCSVTTGTGVSNQPQHFGDGTRLSIL.

This clone was detected many times. The V gene is TRBV19, the J gene TRBJ2-7; D not resolved. Deletions cut 5 bases from V and 5 bases from J, with 16 bases between. CDR1 and CDR2 from the germline V gene are LNHDA and SQIVND (reference sequence). The length of the CDR3 is 14 residues. The CDR3 loop reads CASSYSIGMNEQYF. The CDR3 DNA follows: TGTGCCAGTAGTTATTCGATAGGCATGAACGAGCAGTACTTC. Based on the CDR3 plus reference TRBV19 and TRBJ2-7, the full variable domain is DGGITQSPKYLFRKEGQNVTLSCEQNLNHDAMYWYRQDPGQGLRLIYYSQIVNDFQKGDIAEGYSVSREKKESFPLTVTSAQKNPTAFYLCASSYSIGMNEQYFGPGTRLTVT.

Comments on this clone: The sample contains more than one DNA sequence encoding this CDR3. The CDR3 loop reads CSAGQGVSYEQYF. In DNA, the CDR3 is TGCAGCGCGGGACAGGGGGTCTCCTACGAGCAGTACTTC. The rearrangement uses TRBV29-1 and TRBJ2-7; 11 bases agree with TRBD1. CDR1 is SQVTM, CDR2 ANQGSEA, per germline. V gave up 7 bases and J gave up 0 bases; unmatched junction bases: 2. CDR3 length: 13 residues.

V usage is TRBV6-5 and J usage is TRBJ2-5, with TRBD1 as a possible D gene (5 bases). V was pared by 8 bases and J by 1 base, with 17 bases between. Germline-derived CDR1 and CDR2 are MNHEY and SVGAGI. CDR3 length: 15 residues. In nucleotides, the CDR3 is TGTGCCAGCCGTCTCTTTACAGGATTCCAAGAGACCCAGTACTTC. This sequence encodes CASRLFTGFQETQYF.

V and J are TRBV30 and TRBJ1-2; D gene ambiguous. Germline CDR1 GTSNPN, CDR2 SVGIG (reference sequence). The CDR3 extends over 15 amino acids. Deletions cut 0 bases from V and 4 bases from J, with 15 bases between. The CDR3 nucleotides are TGTGCCTGGAGTGTACTTCCGGGAGGAGGCTATGGCTACACCTTC. Protein product: CAWSVLPGGGYGYTF.

The chain's CDR3 is CASSLTGQGTEAFF. The CDR3 region has the DNA TGCGCCAGCAGCTTGACGGGACAGGGAACTGAAGCTTTCTTT. This chain links TRBV5-1 with TRBJ1-1; 9 nucleotides align to TRBD1. V trimming: 1 base; J trimming: 5 bases; junction bases outside the gene matches: 3. The CDR3 runs to 14 residues. Germline CDR1 and CDR2: SGHRS and YFSETQ.

The sample holds a few counts of this clone. The chain has TRBV4-2 and TRBJ2-3; the D gene is possibly TRBD2 (6 bases). Per germline, CDR1 LGHNA and CDR2 YNFKEQ. This CDR3 is built from 16 residues. The ends were cut back, 0 bases at V and 6 bases at J, with 16 bases in the middle. This CDR3 is CASSQEGTPPADTQYF. The CDR3, as DNA: TGTGCCAGCAGCCAAGAAGGGACTCCCCCGGCGGATACGCAGTATTTT.

This sequence joins TRBV6-1 and TRBJ2-5; D not resolved. Trimming removed 6 bases from V and 6 bases from J, with 11 bases in between. Germline CDR1 is MNHNS and CDR2 is SASEGT. The CDR3 totals 12 residues. CDR3 region: CASRDPSQTQYF. In DNA, the CDR3 is TGTGCCAGCAGGGACCCTTCCCAGACCCAGTACTTC.

This chain uses TRBV6-5 with TRBJ2-3; TRBD2 agrees at 8 bases. Germline CDR1 MNHEY, CDR2 SVGAGI. This CDR3 is 14 amino acids long. V shed 4 bases, J shed 8 bases, and the junction held 8 bases outside the gene matches. The CDR3 here is CASSFGGGSATQYF. The CDR3 DNA follows: TGTGCCAGCAGTTTTGGCGGGGGGTCGGCTACGCAGTATTTT.

This clone has just a few counts. The V gene is TRBV5-1, the J gene TRBJ2-5; D might be TRBD1 (6 bases). This CDR3 has 15 amino acids. Per germline, CDR1 SGHRS and CDR2 YFSETQ. V was trimmed by 0 bases and J by 4 bases, leaving 13 bases between them. The CDR3 DNA reads as TGCGCCAGCAGCTTGGCCCTCGACAGGACAGAGACCCAGTACTTC. This gives the protein CASSLALDRTETQYF.

This clone was seen a handful of times. The chain uses TRBV10-3 and TRBJ1-6; D might be TRBD1 (5 bases). V was cut by 2 bases and J by 9 bases, with 5 bases left in between. Germline CDR1 and CDR2: ENHRY and SYGVKD. This CDR3 spans 12 amino acids. Here the CDR3 reads CAISEGASPLHF. In DNA form, the CDR3 reads TGTGCCATCAGTGAGGGGGCTTCACCCCTCCACTTT.

J is TRBJ1-5 and V is TRBV2; 7 nucleotides agree with TRBD1. The CDR3 length is 13 residues. The V segment lost 7 bases and the J segment 4 bases; nucleotides outside the gene matches: 4. Germline CDR1 is SNHLY and CDR2 is FYNNEI. CDR3 sequence (DNA): TGTGCCAGCACCGGGACAGTTAATCAGCCCCAGCATTTT. It translates to CASTGTVNQPQHF.

The rearrangement joins TRBV12-5 to TRBJ1-2; D is perhaps TRBD1 (5 bases). V lost 4 bases and J lost 4, with 19 bases in between. This CDR3 has 16 residues. The germline V gene encodes CDR1 LGHNT and CDR2 FRNRAP. The CDR3 bases are TGTGCTAGTGGTTCGGTCACGATCGGGGGTTCCTATGGCTACACCTTC. Protein product: CASGSVTIGGSYGYTF.

This chain joins TRBV20-1 and TRBJ1-1, with TRBD1 as a possible D gene (6 bases). Looked up from germline, CDR1 is DFQATT and CDR2 is SNEGSKA (reference sequence). The CDR3 is 11 residues long. The ends were cut back, 6 bases at V and 5 bases at J, with 10 bases in the middle. The CDR3 DNA is TGCAGTGCCCCGACAGGAACTGAAGCTTTCTTT. It yields the protein CSAPTGTEAFF.

V and J are TRBV2 and TRBJ2-7; 9 positions match TRBD1. The V gene's germline CDR1 is SNHLY and CDR2 FYNNEI. V was pared by 6 bases and J by 4 bases, with 7 bases of the junction left unmatched. The CDR3 covers 14 residues. CDR3 amino acids: CASSSTTGGYEQYF. In nucleotides, the CDR3 is TGTGCCAGCAGCTCCACGACAGGGGGGTACGAGCAGTACTTC.

A single count supports this clone. The chain employs TRBV30 and TRBJ2-3; 10 bases map to TRBD2. From germline, CDR1 is GTSNPN and CDR2 SVGIG (reference sequence). The trim removed 4 bases at V and 9 bases at J, leaving 22 bases unmatched. This CDR3 is built from 18 residues. The CDR3 loop reads CAWKSGGATRSVLGTQYF. The CDR3 nucleotides read TGTGCCTGGAAAAGCGGGGGGGCCACAAGATCTGTTCTAGGCACGCAGTATTTT.

The rearrangement uses TRBV29-1 and TRBJ1-6, with D hard to call. V lost 7 bases to trimming and J lost 10 bases, with 20 bases between them. The CDR3 sequence is 14 residues long. Germline V gene lookup returns CDR1 SQVTM and CDR2 ANQGSEA. CDR3 coding DNA: TGCAGCGCATTAACGGGAGCCGGAGGATCACCCCTCCACTTT. Residues: CSALTGAGGSPLHF.

Only a few counts were recorded for this clone. The gene calls are TRBV4-2 and TRBJ2-3, with 12 positions matching TRBD2. The ends lost 8 bases at V and 4 bases at J; junction bases unmatched: 4. There are 14 residues in the CDR3. Looked up from germline, CDR1 is LGHNA and CDR2 is YNFKEQ. CDR3 DNA: TGTGCCAGCCTAGCGGGGGGGACCGCAGATACGCAGTATTTT. As protein: CASLAGGTADTQYF.

The rearrangement joins TRBV29-1 to TRBJ2-3; 9 positions agree with TRBD1. CDR1 and CDR2 from the germline V gene are SQVTM and ANQGSEA. J was trimmed by 7 bases and V by 7 bases; bases with no gene match: 15. The CDR3 is 15 residues long. The CDR3: CSASQGTGRGNTQYF. CDR3 nucleotides: TGCAGCGCCTCCCAGGGGACAGGGAGAGGGAATACGCAGTATTTT.

CDR3 bases: TGTGCCAGCAGCTCCTCACAGGGGAGAGAGTACTTC. This gives the protein CASSSSQGREYF. The V call is TRBV5-4, the J call TRBJ2-7; 7 nucleotides agree with TRBD1. Germline V CDR1 and CDR2: SGHNT, YYREEE (reference sequence). This CDR3 region has 12 residues. J was trimmed by 11 bases and V by 3 bases; bases with no gene match: 8.

Only a few counts were recorded for this clone. J is TRBJ2-5 and V is TRBV2; possibly TRBD2 for D (6 bases). There are 13 residues in the CDR3. Germline values: CDR1 SNHLY, CDR2 FYNNEI. V was clipped by 4 bases and J by 5 bases, with 11 bases between them. The CDR3 reads CASSAGLAETQYF. For the CDR3, the DNA is TGTGCCAGCAGTGCGGGACTGGCGGAGACCCAGTACTTC.

This clone was recorded a few times. The chain joins TRBV29-1 to TRBJ2-1; 14 bases align to TRBD2. Germline CDR1 SQVTM, CDR2 ANQGSEA. The trim removed 6 bases at V and 8 bases at J, leaving 3 bases unmatched. The CDR3 extends over 13 amino acids. CDR3 protein: CSVGTSGGHEQFF. For the CDR3, the DNA is TGCAGCGTGGGGACTAGCGGGGGCCATGAGCAGTTCTTC.

This clone came up a few times. This rearrangement joins TRBV29-1 to TRBJ1-2, with a possible D match to TRBD1 (5 bases). CDR3 length: 11 amino acids. CDR1 SQVTM and CDR2 ANQGSEA come from the germline V gene. V gave up 5 bases and J gave up 8 bases, with 12 bases separating them. The CDR3 reads CSVLVGAGYTF. The CDR3 nucleotides are TGCAGCGTTTTGGTCGGGGCCGGCTACACCTTC.

In regard to this clone: The sample carries other DNA sequences with the same CDR3. The chain recombines TRBV5-1 with TRBJ1-5; 7 bases agree with TRBD1. The CDR3 contains 14 residues. Per the germline V gene, CDR1 is SGHRS and CDR2 is YFSETQ. Unmatched junction bases numbered 0, after V lost 1 base and J lost 2 bases. The CDR3: CASSLTGGNQPQHF. The CDR3 DNA follows: TGCGCCAGCAGCTTGACAGGGGGCAATCAGCCCCAGCATTTT.

This chain joins TRBV25-1 and TRBJ1-6; TRBD1 agrees at 7 bases. The CDR3 extends over 15 amino acids. Germline V gene sequence: CDR1 MGHDK, CDR2 SYGVNS. V shed 2 bases, J shed 7 bases, and the junction held 5 bases outside the gene matches. This CDR3 reads CASSETGVINSPLHF. In DNA form, the CDR3 reads TGTGCCAGCAGTGAAACAGGGGTGATAAATTCACCCCTCCACTTT.

This clone was seen only a few times. J is TRBJ2-1 and V is TRBV30, with D maybe TRBD1 (6 bases). Trimming pared 6 bases from V and 7 bases from J, leaving 16 bases between. CDR3 length equals 13 residues. Germline V gives CDR1 GTSNPN, CDR2 SVGIG (reference sequence). This CDR3 is CACLGRGRNEQFF. CDR3 nucleotides: TGTGCCTGTCTAGGCAGGGGTAGGAATGAGCAGTTCTTC.

CDR3 sequence reads: CASSETGDGQPQHF. As DNA, the CDR3 is TGTGCCAGCAGTGAAACGGGGGATGGCCAGCCCCAGCATTTT. V and J are TRBV25-1 and TRBJ1-5, with D tentatively TRBD1 (5 bases). The length of the CDR3 is 14 residues. V was pared by 2 bases and J by 7 bases, with 12 bases between. Germline V gives CDR1 MGHDK, CDR2 SYGVNS.

The rearrangement joins TRBV29-1 to TRBJ1-2; 9 bases are shared with TRBD1. Germline V lookup: CDR1 SQVTM, CDR2 ANQGSEA. V lost 8 bases to trimming and J lost 8 bases; unmatched junction nucleotides: 12. The CDR3 sequence is 13 residues long. Written as DNA, the CDR3 is TGCAGCACGAACAGGGGGCGCGGCGTCGGCTACACCTTC. Encoded protein: CSTNRGRGVGYTF.